Detailed here is one T cell receptor (beta chain). Its antigen is unknown. No base qualities exist here, and no much larger clone lies one base off it. This sample is drawn from a study of T cell changes during pregnancy in multiple sclerosis (dated by TCRdb to the late 2010s). In terms of the full investigation: The study looked at changes in the T cell repertoire across pregnancy in women with multiple sclerosis.

To prepare the library, the immunoSEQ multiplex PCR assay was applied. Held by TCRdb, this immuneACCESS table contains in-frame sequences only and omits some clones. Under half of the omission traces to an unresolved V gene where checked; the cause of the rest is unknown. In all, the sample holds approximately 74,000 clones, and almost 95% of those were seen once. In total, the top ten clones hold approximately 2.4% of the sample. The CDR1 and CDR2 encoded by the germline V gene are MNHNS and SASEGT. The CDR3, from cysteine to phenylalanine, totals 14 residues. The sequence is cut down to CDR3 DNA, 42 bases in frame from base 1. The V end gives up 5 bases and the J end 4 bases, leaving 6 bases in the junction not matched to a gene.

The source is a female donor with multiple sclerosis, enrolled in a pregnancy study. This specimen consisted of peripheral blood, obtained before pregnancy. The chain is assembled from TRBV6-1 and TRBJ1-2, with 8 bases matching TRBD1. The base sequence is TGTGCCAGCAGTTCACGCCAGGGGGCCTATGGCTACACCTTC. This translates into CASSSRQGAYGYTF.